These 9 T cell receptor beta chains came from one sample sequenced in a study of OX40 agonist ivuxolimab in advanced cancers. The repertoire was sequenced with immunoSEQ multiplex PCR; TCRdb's copy has only in-frame clones and lacks some. The data hold some 58,000 clones, with around 85% observed a single time. Sequencing was performed on CD4+ or CD8+ T cells sorted from blood, taken in a trial of the OX40 agonist ivuxolimab. The source is an adult with an advanced solid tumor such as melanoma, head and neck, liver or kidney cancer.

The chain is built from TRBV29-1 and TRBJ2-6, with 13 bases matching TRBD2. V lost 6 bases, J lost 0 bases, and 2 bases stayed unmatched. The germline V gene encodes CDR1 SQVTM and CDR2 ANQGSEA. This CDR3 has 16 residues. In nucleotides, the CDR3 is TGCAGCGTGTGGACTAGCGGGAGCTCTGGGGCCAACGTCCTGACTTTC. Translation gives CSVWTSGSSGANVLTF.

CDR3 DNA sequence: TGTGCCAGCAGGGGCAAGACAGGGGTGTACACCGGGGAGCTGTTTTTT. Protein sequence: CASRGKTGVYTGELFF. The rearrangement links TRBV27 to TRBJ2-2; 8 nucleotides agree with TRBD1. This CDR3 contains 16 residues. The germline V gene has CDR1 MNHEY and CDR2 SMNVEV (reference sequence). V lost 6 bases to trimming and J lost 3 bases; unmatched junction nucleotides: 9.

CDR3 in DNA: TGTGCCAGCAGGACGCCCGGGCGGGACACTGAAGCTTTCTTT. It is translated as CASRTPGRDTEAFF. This chain uses TRBV7-9 with TRBJ1-1, with D unclear. CDR1 and CDR2 from the germline V gene are SEHNR and FQNEAQ (reference sequence). This CDR3 spans 14 amino acids. V was pared by 6 bases and J by 3 bases, with 14 bases between.

This chain uses TRBV28 with TRBJ2-2, with D maybe TRBD2 (5 bases). The CDR3 is 18 amino acids. The V gene's germline CDR1 is MDHEN and CDR2 SYDVKM. With 5 bases removed from V and 0 bases from J, the gap between germline ends came to 19 bases. CDR3 nucleotide sequence: TGTGCCAGCAGTCCGCCATGGTTTACGGGAACGAACACCGGGGAGCTGTTTTTT. It specifies CASSPPWFTGTNTGELFF.

This clone appeared a single time. The rearrangement links TRBV9 to TRBJ2-2; D is possibly TRBD2 (6 bases). Germline CDR1 is SGDLS and CDR2 is YYNGEE. The V and J ends lost 4 bases and 3 bases respectively, with 16 bases between them. This CDR3 comprises 16 residues. CDR3 loop: CASSTSGGSDTGELFF. CDR3 bases: TGTGCCAGCAGCACCAGTGGGGGGTCCGACACCGGGGAGCTGTTTTTT. Based on the CDR3 plus reference TRBV9 and TRBJ2-2, the full variable domain is DSGVTQTPKHLITATGQRVTLRCSPRSGDLSVYWYQQSLDQGLQFLIQYYNGEERAKGNILERFSAQQFPDLHSELNLSSLELGDSALYFCASSTSGGSDTGELFFGEGSRLTVL.

The chain combines TRBV7-9 with TRBJ2-3; D may be TRBD2 (6 bases). The CDR3 is 14 residues long. Looked up from germline, CDR1 is SEHNR and CDR2 is FQNEAQ (reference sequence). V was trimmed by 5 bases and J by 8 bases, leaving 17 bases between them. The CDR3 nucleotides are TGTGCCAGCAGCCCCTCATTTGGGCGGGGTACGCAGTATTTT. Its protein is CASSPSFGRGTQYF.

This clone was counted a few times. The rearrangement joins TRBV7-3 to TRBJ2-2, with 13 bases matching TRBD2. With V trimmed by 6 bases and J by 6 bases, 13 bases remained unmatched. From germline, CDR1 is SGHTA and CDR2 FQGTGA. The CDR3 extends over 18 amino acids. The CDR3 sequence: CASSPRPGLAGVAGELFF. DNA of the CDR3: TGTGCCAGCAGTCCAAGGCCCGGACTAGCGGGAGTAGCCGGGGAGCTGTTTTTT.

This clone is a singleton in its sample. The chain links TRBV27 to TRBJ1-5; tentative D call: TRBD1 (5 bases). The CDR3 contains 15 residues. The germline CDR1 and CDR2 sequences are MNHEY and SMNVEV (reference sequence). V lost 5 bases and J lost 6, with 17 bases in between. Written as DNA, the CDR3 is TGTGCCAGCAGTCCCCTAAAGGCAGGGTCTCAGCCCCAGCATTTT. This sequence encodes CASSPLKAGSQPQHF.

V gene TRBV21-1 combines with J gene TRBJ1-1; no check of the table's D call, TRBD1, against the DNA was made. TRBV21-1 is noted as a pseudogene. CDR3 length equals 14 residues. The CDR3 sequence: CASSQRQMNTEAFF. CDR3 bases: TGTGCCAGCAGCCAGAGACAGATGAACACTGAAGCTTTCTTT.